The 24 T cell receptor beta chains reported below all come from one sample, sequenced in a study of shared clonotypes between healthy human individuals. The protocol was immunoSEQ multiplex PCR, while the TCRdb copy is restricted to in-frame clones and leaves out a portion. This table has over 1.4 million clones, 96% appearing once. Sequencing used naive CD4+ T cells sorted from blood. The subset: CD45RA+ positively selected. These TCRs come from a man between 25 and 39 years old in good health.

The chain uses TRBV5-6 and TRBJ1-2; no definite D call. The CDR3 has 16 residues. Germline CDR1 SGHDT, CDR2 YYEEEE. Trimming stripped 3 bases from V and 6 bases from J, with 21 bases between. DNA for the CDR3: TGTGCCAGCAGCTCCATAAAAACTGGAGAAGCGGATGGCTACACCTTC. Its translation: CASSSIKTGEADGYTF.

The gene calls are TRBV28 and TRBJ2-1, with D possibly TRBD2 on 6 matching bases. Germline V CDR1 and CDR2: MDHEN, SYDVKM. The CDR3 is 12 amino acids. V lost 4 bases and J lost 10, with 11 bases in between. The CDR3 loop reads CASSSSREEQFF. DNA of the CDR3: TGTGCCAGCAGTTCTTCCCGGGAGGAGCAGTTCTTC.

The gene calls are TRBV14 and TRBJ2-1; TRBD2 matches 8 bases. V gave up 0 bases and J gave up 3 bases; unmatched junction bases: 1. The CDR3 covers 15 residues. CDR1 is SGHDN, CDR2 FVKESK, per germline. The CDR3 nucleotides read TGTGCCAGCAGCCAAGAAGCGGGGGTCTACAATGAGCAGTTCTTC. Translation gives CASSQEAGVYNEQFF.

The genes are TRBV7-2 and TRBJ1-2, with 11 bases identical to TRBD1. The germline CDR1 and CDR2 sequences are SGHTA and FQGNSA. Losses at the gene ends were 4 bases for V and 2 bases for J; bases not matched to a gene: 3. The CDR3 totals 15 residues. Here the CDR3 DNA reads TGTGCCAGCAGCTCCCGGGACAGGGGGAACTATGGCTACACCTTC. As protein: CASSSRDRGNYGYTF.

J is TRBJ2-7 and V is TRBV5-1; TRBD1 matches 9 bases. V shed 0 bases and J 6 bases; nucleotides not matched to a gene: 7. The CDR3 sequence is 15 residues long. CDR1 SGHRS and CDR2 YFSETQ come from the germline V gene. The CDR3 region has the DNA TGCGCCAGCAGCTTGGTCGACAGGGGGGCGGGCGAGCAGTACTTC. It specifies CASSLVDRGAGEQYF.

The chain uses TRBV6-1 and TRBJ2-1; no definite D call. V gave up 2 bases and J gave up 5 bases, with 16 bases separating them. Germline lookup yields CDR1 MNHNS and CDR2 SASEGT. The CDR3 length is 16 residues. The CDR3 is CASSESESGYNNEQFF. Written as DNA, the CDR3 is TGTGCCAGCAGTGAAAGTGAGTCCGGCTATAACAATGAGCAGTTCTTC.

V gene TRBV18 combines with J gene TRBJ2-3; no clear D. CDR3 length: 17 amino acids. V shed 5 bases and J shed 0 bases, with 18 bases lying between them. Germline assignment: CDR1 KGHSH and CDR2 LQKENI. CDR3 sequence (DNA): TGTGCCAGCTCAGCGCCAGAGACGTGGGCTAGCACAGATACGCAGTATTTT. Protein sequence: CASSAPETWASTDTQYF.

The chain carries TRBV18 and TRBJ2-2; 10 positions match TRBD2. With V trimmed by 2 bases and J by 0 bases, 6 bases remained unmatched. The CDR3 totals 18 residues. The germline V gene has CDR1 KGHSH and CDR2 LQKENI. In DNA form, the CDR3 reads TGTGCCAGCTCACCAGGGGCTAGCGGGAGTTCGAACACCGGGGAGCTGTTTTTT. This translates into CASSPGASGSSNTGELFF.

The chain links TRBV19 to TRBJ2-7, with 14 bases matching TRBD2. V lost 3 bases and J lost 5; bases outside the gene matches: 9. Germline-derived CDR1 and CDR2 are LNHDA and SQIVND (reference sequence). CDR3 length: 17 residues. Here the CDR3 reads CASSMPRTSGRRNEQYF. The CDR3 DNA follows: TGTGCCAGTAGTATGCCCAGGACTAGCGGGAGGAGAAACGAGCAGTACTTC. The full variable domain, with the rest looked up from reference TRBV19 and TRBJ2-7, is DGGITQSPKYLFRKEGQNVTLSCEQNLNHDAMYWYRQDPGQGLRLIYYSQIVNDFQKGDIAEGYSVSREKKESFPLTVTSAQKNPTAFYLCASSMPRTSGRRNEQYFGPGTRLTVT.

The DNA of the CDR3 is TGTGCCAGCAGTTTTATGACAGGGGGGAGATACAATGAGCAGTTCTTC. This sequence encodes CASSFMTGGRYNEQFF. The chain joins TRBV27 to TRBJ2-1; 9 bases agree with TRBD1. Per germline, CDR1 MNHEY and CDR2 SMNVEV (reference sequence). The CDR3 sequence is 16 residues long. The V gene end was trimmed by 3 bases and the J gene end by 4 bases; junction bases not matched to a gene: 7.

This rearrangement joins TRBV10-3 to TRBJ1-2; D ambiguous. The V end was cut by 2 bases, the J end by 4 bases, with 8 bases between. This CDR3 contains 13 residues. The germline V gene has CDR1 ENHRY and CDR2 SYGVKD. The CDR3 sequence is CAISEEQFYGYTF. The CDR3 DNA is TGTGCCATCAGTGAGGAACAGTTCTATGGCTACACCTTC.

This chain joins TRBV5-6 and TRBJ1-3; 7 bases are a match to TRBD1. This CDR3 has 17 residues. CDR1 is SGHDT, CDR2 YYEEEE, per germline. V dropped 0 bases and J dropped 2; count of bases not matched to a gene: 8. As DNA, the CDR3 is TGTGCCAGCAGCTTGGGGGGTCCCGGGACAGCTGGAAACACCATATATTTT. Protein sequence: CASSLGGPGTAGNTIYF. The entire variable domain, with the rest obtained from reference TRBV5-6 and TRBJ1-3, is as follows: DAGVTQSPTHLIKTRGQQVTLRCSPKSGHDTVSWYQQALGQGPQFIFQYYEEEERQRGNFPDRFSGHQFPNYSSELNVNALLLGDSALYLCASSLGGPGTAGNTIYFGEGSWLTVV.

V is TRBV2 and J is TRBJ2-1; 12 nucleotides match TRBD1. J gave up 9 bases and V 2 bases, and 8 bases lay outside the gene matches. The CDR3 extends over 16 amino acids. Germline lookup yields CDR1 SNHLY and CDR2 FYNNEI. CDR3 region: CASSELVGQGAGEQFF. CDR3 coding DNA: TGTGCCAGCAGTGAATTGGTGGGACAGGGGGCGGGTGAGCAGTTCTTC.

This chain joins TRBV18 and TRBJ2-7; TRBD2 might be the D (7 bases). The CDR3 has 15 residues. Germline values: CDR1 KGHSH, CDR2 LQKENI. V was clipped by 3 bases and J by 3 bases, with 15 bases between them. The CDR3 nucleotides read TGTGCCAGCTCACCGTTCGCGGGGGCTGACTACGAGCAGTACTTC. Protein product: CASSPFAGADYEQYF.

This clone appeared a single time. The chain joins TRBV10-1 to TRBJ1-2; maybe TRBD1 (6 bases). CDR1 WNHNN and CDR2 SYGVQD come from the germline V gene (reference sequence). Trimming took 6 bases from V and 11 from J, leaving 19 bases between them. The CDR3 runs 13 residues. Written as DNA, the CDR3 is TGCGCCAGCAGCCCGACCGGACAGTCCGGATACACCTTC. This gives the protein CASSPTGQSGYTF.

This clone was observed a single time. The gene calls are TRBV29-1 and TRBJ2-1; D might be TRBD1 (6 bases). Looked up from germline, CDR1 is SQVTM and CDR2 is ANQGSEA. Trimming shortened V by 3 bases and J by 6 bases, and 12 bases separated the two germline ends. The CDR3 extends over 13 amino acids. This chain's CDR3 is CSVDREQGNEQFF. The CDR3 nucleotides are TGCAGCGTTGACAGGGAACAGGGCAATGAGCAGTTCTTC.

The V call is TRBV7-2, the J call TRBJ2-6, with 9 bases matching TRBD1. Germline CDR1 and CDR2: SGHTA and FQGNSA. The J segment lost 1 base and the V segment lost 3 bases, leaving 7 bases of the junction unmatched. CDR3 length: 18 residues. The CDR3 sequence is CASSLTGTGKSGANVLTF. CDR3 in DNA: TGTGCCAGCAGCTTGACCGGGACAGGGAAGTCTGGGGCCAACGTCCTGACTTTC. The whole variable domain, remainder taken from reference TRBV7-2 and TRBJ2-6, is GAGVSQSPSNKVTEKGKDVELRCDPISGHTALYWYRQSLGQGLEFLIYFQGNSAPDKSGLPSDRFSAERTGGSVSTLTIQRTQQEDSAVYLCASSLTGTGKSGANVLTFGAGSRLTVL.

V usage is TRBV7-9 and J usage is TRBJ1-4; 11 nucleotides line up with TRBD1. The V segment lost 5 bases and the J segment 1 base; nucleotides outside the gene matches: 9. The CDR3 contains 18 residues. Germline V gene data show CDR1 as SEHNR and CDR2 as FQNEAQ (reference sequence). CDR3 protein: CASSPWTGGEGTNEKLFF. Here the CDR3 DNA reads TGTGCCAGCAGCCCCTGGACAGGGGGCGAGGGAACTAATGAAAAACTGTTTTTT.

With regard to this clone: This same CDR3 is encoded by further DNA sequences in the sample. CDR3 sequence (DNA): TGCAGTGCTAGTTCTCCCTACGAGCAGTACTTC. Amino acid sequence: CSASSPYEQYF. The chain combines TRBV20-1 with TRBJ2-7; no clear D. This CDR3 spans 11 amino acids. Germline values: CDR1 DFQATT, CDR2 SNEGSKA (reference sequence). Trimming took 3 bases from V and 2 from J, leaving 5 bases between them.

This chain connects TRBV5-6 to TRBJ1-3, with D uncertain. CDR1 is SGHDT, CDR2 YYEEEE, per germline. The CDR3 consists of 13 residues. V gave up 0 bases and J gave up 10 bases, with 11 bases separating them. In nucleotides, the CDR3 is TGTGCCAGCAGCTTGGGCAGCCCTCGGACCATATATTTT. The encoded protein is CASSLGSPRTIYF.

The gene calls are TRBV30 and TRBJ2-3, with TRBD2 matching 10 bases. J was trimmed by 6 bases and V by 1 base; bases with no gene match: 13. Germline V gene lookup returns CDR1 GTSNPN and CDR2 SVGIG (reference sequence). The CDR3 has 17 residues. The CDR3 sequence is CAWSASPLAGAGDTQYF. CDR3 bases: TGTGCCTGGAGTGCCTCCCCTCTAGCGGGAGCGGGGGATACGCAGTATTTT.

Notes on this clone: Within the sample, other DNA sequences also encode this same CDR3. CDR3 loop: CATSRGAEETQYF. CDR3 sequence (DNA): TGTGCCACCAGCAGAGGTGCAGAAGAGACCCAGTACTTC. This sequence joins TRBV15 and TRBJ2-5; D unclear. Looked up from germline, CDR1 is LNHNV and CDR2 is YYDKDF (reference sequence). The CDR3 contains 13 residues. Trimming cost V 1 base and J 3 bases, with 6 bases left between them. Full variable domain (remainder filled in from reference TRBV15 and TRBJ2-5): DAMVIQNPRYQVTQFGKPVTLSCSQTLNHNVMYWYQQKSSQAPKLLFHYYDKDFNNEADTPDNFQSRRPNTSFCFLDIRSPGLGDTAMYLCATSRGAEETQYFGPGTRLLVL.

This chain joins TRBV7-8 and TRBJ1-2, with a weak D call TRBD1 (6 bases). Germline values: CDR1 SGHVS, CDR2 FQNEAQ. V was shortened by 5 bases and J by 4 bases, with 20 bases between the two germline ends. CDR3 length equals 16 residues. The CDR3 loop is CASSPRGRGNSYGYTF. As DNA, the CDR3 is TGTGCCAGCAGCCCGCGAGGGAGGGGGAACTCCTATGGCTACACCTTC.

CDR3 sequence (DNA): TGTGCCAGCAGCTTGGTTAGGGATGACACTGAAGCTTTCTTT. Translated, it gives CASSLVRDDTEAFF. The V call is TRBV5-4, the J call TRBJ1-1, with no clear D. This CDR3 region has 14 residues. V shed 0 bases and J shed 3 bases, with 9 bases lying between them. Germline V lookup: CDR1 SGHNT, CDR2 YYREEE (reference sequence). Together with reference TRBV5-4 and TRBJ1-1, the CDR3 gives the full variable domain: ETGVTQSPTHLIKTRGQQVTLRCSSQSGHNTVSWYQQALGQGPQFIFQYYREEENGRGNFPPRFSGLQFPNYSSELNVNALELDDSALYLCASSLVRDDTEAFFGQGTRLTVV.